Listed below are T cell receptor beta chains from one sample, sequenced in a study of OX40 agonist ivuxolimab in advanced cancers. TCRdb's table, derived via immunoSEQ multiplex PCR, lists solely in-frame clones and lacks some. The sample has 60,000 to 75,000 clones, approximately 94% seen once. The sample here was CD4+ or CD8+ T cells sorted from blood, taken in a trial of the OX40 agonist ivuxolimab. These receptors were obtained from an adult with an advanced solid tumor such as melanoma, head and neck, liver or kidney cancer. CDR3s include the opening cysteine and the closing phenylalanine or tryptophan. The D gene is left open where the match is weak. Clone size is not always given. Where it is, it says once, few, many or a class for expanded clones.

J | V | size | length | D | CDR3 | DNA
TRBJ2-3 | TRBV5-8 | - | 16 | TRBD2 | CASSFTSGRVTDTQYF | TGTGCCAGCAGCTTTACTAGCGGGAGGGTGACAGATACGCAGTATTTT
TRBJ2-3 | TRBV9 | - | 16 | TRBD2 | CASSPGTSGLTDTQYF | TGTGCCAGCAGCCCCGGGACTAGCGGGCTCACAGATACGCAGTATTTT
TRBJ2-7 | TRBV11-2 | - | 15 | TRBD1 | CASSFSRGSSYEQYF | TGTGCCAGCAGCTTCTCCAGGGGGAGCTCCTACGAGCAGTACTTC
TRBJ2-7 | TRBV6-4 | - | 16 | TRBD1 | CASSDSPGQGRNEQYF | TGTGCCAGCAGTGACTCGCCGGGACAGGGGAGGAACGAGCAGTACTTC
TRBJ1-2 | TRBV5-4 | - | 14 | TRBD1 | CASSSGTGIYGYTF | TGTGCCAGCAGCTCCGGGACAGGGATATATGGCTACACCTTC
TRBJ1-2 | TRBV29-1 | - | 12 | - | CSVEDEHYGYTF | TGCAGCGTTGAAGATGAACACTATGGCTACACCTTC
TRBJ1-1 | TRBV27 | once | 11 | - | CASSSGAEAFF | TGTGCCAGCAGTTCAGGGGCTGAAGCTTTCTTT
TRBJ2-3 | TRBV7-2 | - | 17 | - | CASSLVLLVGNTDTQYF | TGTGCCAGCAGCTTAGTCTTACTGGTCGGGAACACAGATACGCAGTATTTT
TRBJ2-5 | TRBV7-8 | - | 18 | TRBD1 | CASSLGLTGVVFAETQYF | TGTGCCAGCAGCTTAGGGTTGACAGGGGTGGTTTTCGCGGAGACCCAGTACTTC
TRBJ2-1 | TRBV9 | - | 15 | - | CASSVARSPTMEQFF | TGTGCCAGCAGCGTAGCTAGGAGTCCTACAATGGAACAGTTCTTC
TRBJ2-3 | TRBV7-6 | - | 14 | - | CASSPFLSPDTQYF | TGTGCCAGCAGCCCGTTTTTGTCCCCAGATACGCAGTATTTT
TRBJ1-1 | TRBV9 | - | 14 | - | CASSVDRMNTEAFF | TGTGCCAGCAGCGTCGACAGGATGAACACTGAAGCTTTCTTT
TRBJ2-5 | TRBV11-3 | - | 16 | TRBD2 | CASNTRLAGSRETQYF | TGTGCCAGCAACACTCGGCTAGCGGGATCTCGGGAGACCCAGTACTTC
TRBJ2-4 | TRBV30 | - | 15 | TRBD1 | CAWSQGALDKNIQYF | TGTGCCTGGAGTCAGGGGGCCCTTGACAAAAACATTCAGTACTTC
TRBJ1-1 | TRBV27 | - | 12 | - | CASLKGATEAFF | TGTGCCAGCTTAAAAGGGGCCACTGAAGCTTTCTTT
TRBJ2-7 | TRBV11-3 | - | 17 | TRBD2 | CASSLDLVAGVRHEQYF | TGTGCCAGCAGCTTAGATCTGGTGGCGGGAGTTCGACACGAGCAGTACTTC
TRBJ2-2 | TRBV7-3 | - | 14 | - | CASSLMEGTGELFF | TGTGCCAGCAGCTTAATGGAGGGAACCGGGGAGCTGTTTTTT
TRBJ2-1 | TRBV28 | - | 14 | - | CASSFKGRYNEQFF | TGTGCCAGCAGTTTCAAGGGCAGATACAATGAGCAGTTCTTC
TRBJ2-5 | TRBV5-6 | - | 13 | - | CASSPDLQETQYF | TGTGCCAGCAGCCCGGACCTTCAAGAGACCCAGTACTTC
TRBJ1-6 | TRBV9 | - | 14 | TRBD1 | CASSVGQGMAPLHF | TGTGCCAGCAGCGTCGGACAGGGAATGGCACCCCTCCACTTT
TRBJ2-2 | TRBV5-1 | - | 16 | TRBD2 | CASSSGLAENTGELFF | TGCGCCAGCAGCTCGGGACTAGCGGAAAACACCGGGGAGCTGTTTTTT
TRBJ1-1 | TRBV27 | - | 14 | - | CASSLAGVNTEAFF | TGTGCCAGCAGTTTAGCAGGGGTGAACACTGAAGCTTTCTTT
TRBJ2-1 | TRBV27 | - | 11 | - | CASSLMNEQFF | TGTGCCAGCAGTTTAATGAATGAGCAGTTCTTC
TRBJ1-1 | TRBV2 | - | 18 | - | CASNNPIQNPRANTEAFF | TGTGCCAGCAATAACCCGATCCAAAACCCCAGGGCGAACACTGAAGCTTTCTTT
TRBJ2-1 | TRBV4-3 | - | 16 | - | CASSQGHVGAGNEQFF | TGCGCCAGCAGCCAGGGTCATGTGGGGGCAGGGAATGAGCAGTTCTTC
TRBJ2-5 | TRBV28 | - | 12 | - | CASSGAWETQYF | TGTGCCAGCAGTGGGGCCTGGGAGACCCAGTACTTC
TRBJ2-1 | TRBV10-2 | once | 15 | - | CASSERENSYNEQFF | TGCGCCAGCAGTGAGCGGGAGAATTCCTACAATGAGCAGTTCTTC
TRBJ2-5 | TRBV12-1 | - | 14 | - | CASSEGRDQETQYF | TGTGCCAGCAGCGAAGGGCGGGATCAAGAGACCCAGTACTTC